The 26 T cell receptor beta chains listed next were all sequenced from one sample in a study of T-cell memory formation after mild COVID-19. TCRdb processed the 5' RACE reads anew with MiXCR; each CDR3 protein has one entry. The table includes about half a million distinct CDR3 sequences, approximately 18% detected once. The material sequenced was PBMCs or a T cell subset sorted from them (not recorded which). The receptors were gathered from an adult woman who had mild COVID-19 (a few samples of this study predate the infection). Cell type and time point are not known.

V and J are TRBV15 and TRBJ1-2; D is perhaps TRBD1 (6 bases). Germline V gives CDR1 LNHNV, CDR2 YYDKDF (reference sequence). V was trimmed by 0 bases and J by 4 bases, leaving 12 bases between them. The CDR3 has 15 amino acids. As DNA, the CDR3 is TGTGCCACCAGCAGAGATCGGCAGGGGACCTATGGCTACACCTTC. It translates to CATSRDRQGTYGYTF.

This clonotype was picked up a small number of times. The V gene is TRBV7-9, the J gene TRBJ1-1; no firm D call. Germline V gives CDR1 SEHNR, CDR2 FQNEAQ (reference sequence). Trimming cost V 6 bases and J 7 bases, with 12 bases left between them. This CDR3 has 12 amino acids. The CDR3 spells CASRRSEIEAFF. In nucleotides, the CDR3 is TGTGCCAGCAGAAGGTCAGAGATTGAAGCTTTCTTT.

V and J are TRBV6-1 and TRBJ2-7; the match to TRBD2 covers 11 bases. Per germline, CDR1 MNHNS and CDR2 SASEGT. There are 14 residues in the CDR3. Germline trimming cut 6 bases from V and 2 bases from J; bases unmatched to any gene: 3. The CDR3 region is CASRGLAEAYEQYF. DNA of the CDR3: TGTGCCAGCAGGGGACTAGCGGAAGCCTACGAGCAGTACTTC.

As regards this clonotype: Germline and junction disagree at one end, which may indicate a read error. The CDR3 spells CASTTNRRTRF. The CDR3 nucleotides are TGTGCCAGCACCACAAACCGCCGGACCCGCTTC. The V call is TRBV12-3 or TRBV12-4, the J call TRBJ1-2; the D is unclear. The CDR3 consists of 11 residues.

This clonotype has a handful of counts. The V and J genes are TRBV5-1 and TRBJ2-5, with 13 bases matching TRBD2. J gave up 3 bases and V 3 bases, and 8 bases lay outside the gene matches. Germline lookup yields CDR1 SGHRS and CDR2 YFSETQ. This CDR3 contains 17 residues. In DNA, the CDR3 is TGCGCCAGCAGCTCCTCACCGGGACTAGCGGGAAAAGAGACCCAGTACTTC. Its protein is CASSSSPGLAGKETQYF.

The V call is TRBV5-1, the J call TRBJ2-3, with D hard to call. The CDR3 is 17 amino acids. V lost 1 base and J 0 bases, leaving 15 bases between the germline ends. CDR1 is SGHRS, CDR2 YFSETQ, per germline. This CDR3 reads CASSLTPAVPSTDTQYF. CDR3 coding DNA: TGCGCCAGCAGCTTGACCCCTGCGGTCCCTAGCACAGATACGCAGTATTTT.

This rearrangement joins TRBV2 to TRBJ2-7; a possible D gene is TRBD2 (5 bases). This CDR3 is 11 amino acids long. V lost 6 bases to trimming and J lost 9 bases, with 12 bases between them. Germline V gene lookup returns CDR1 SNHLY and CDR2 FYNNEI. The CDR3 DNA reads TGTGCCAGCAGCGCACACCGGGGGCAGTACTTC. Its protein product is CASSAHRGQYF.

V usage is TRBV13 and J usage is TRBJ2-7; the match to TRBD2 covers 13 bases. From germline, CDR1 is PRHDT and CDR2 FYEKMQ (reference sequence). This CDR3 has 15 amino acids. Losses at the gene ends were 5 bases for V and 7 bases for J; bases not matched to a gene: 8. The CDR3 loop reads CASSAGLAGLGEQYF. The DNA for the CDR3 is TGTGCCAGCAGCGCGGGACTAGCGGGATTGGGGGAGCAGTACTTC.

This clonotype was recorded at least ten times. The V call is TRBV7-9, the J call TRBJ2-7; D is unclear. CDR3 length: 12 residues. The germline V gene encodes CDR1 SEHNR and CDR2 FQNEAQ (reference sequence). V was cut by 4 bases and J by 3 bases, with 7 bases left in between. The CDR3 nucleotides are TGTGCCAGCAGCTATGTTCACTACGAGCAGTACTTC. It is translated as CASSYVHYEQYF.

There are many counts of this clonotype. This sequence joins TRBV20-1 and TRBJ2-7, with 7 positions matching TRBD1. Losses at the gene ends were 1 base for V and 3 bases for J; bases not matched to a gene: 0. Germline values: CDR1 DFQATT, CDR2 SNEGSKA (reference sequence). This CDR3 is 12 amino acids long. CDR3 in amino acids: CSARAGGYEQYF. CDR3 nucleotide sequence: TGCAGTGCTAGAGCAGGGGGCTACGAGCAGTACTTC.

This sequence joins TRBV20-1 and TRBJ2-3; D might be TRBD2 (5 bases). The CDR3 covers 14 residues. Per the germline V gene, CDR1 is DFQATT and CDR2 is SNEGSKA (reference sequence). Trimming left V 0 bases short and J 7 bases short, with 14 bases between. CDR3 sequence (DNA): TGCAGTGCTAGAGATGGTCGGACGGGGTATACGCAGTATTTT. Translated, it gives CSARDGRTGYTQYF.

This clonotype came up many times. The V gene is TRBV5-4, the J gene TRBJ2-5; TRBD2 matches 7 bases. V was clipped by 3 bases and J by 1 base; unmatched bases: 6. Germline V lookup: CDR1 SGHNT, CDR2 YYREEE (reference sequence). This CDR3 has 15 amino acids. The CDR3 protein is CASSSRLAGQETQYF. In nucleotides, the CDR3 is TGTGCCAGCAGCTCCAGACTAGCAGGCCAAGAGACCCAGTACTTC.

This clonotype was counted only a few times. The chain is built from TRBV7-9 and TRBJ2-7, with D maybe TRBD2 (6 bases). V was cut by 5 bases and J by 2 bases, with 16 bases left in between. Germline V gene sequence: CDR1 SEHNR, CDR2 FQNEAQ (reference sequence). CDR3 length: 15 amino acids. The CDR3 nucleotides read TGTGCCAGCAGCGATTGGGGGGAGCGGGCCTACGAGCAGTACTTC. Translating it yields CASSDWGERAYEQYF. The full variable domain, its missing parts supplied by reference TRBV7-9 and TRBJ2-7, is DTGVSQNPRHKITKRGQNVTFRCDPISEHNRLYWYRQTLGQGPEFLTYFQNEAQLEKSRLLSDRFSAERPKGSFSTLEIQRTEQGDSAMYLCASSDWGERAYEQYFGPGTRLTVT.

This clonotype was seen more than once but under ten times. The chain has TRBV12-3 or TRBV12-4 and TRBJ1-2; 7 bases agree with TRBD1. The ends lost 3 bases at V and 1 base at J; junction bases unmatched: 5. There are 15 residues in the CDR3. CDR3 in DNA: TGTGCCAGCAGTTTCAGGGGGTCGAGTAACTATGGCTACACCTTC. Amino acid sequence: CASSFRGSSNYGYTF.

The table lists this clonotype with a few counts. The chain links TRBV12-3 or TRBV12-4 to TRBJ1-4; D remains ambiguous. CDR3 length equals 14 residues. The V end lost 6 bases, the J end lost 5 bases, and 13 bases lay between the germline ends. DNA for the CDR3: TGTGCCAGCAGCAAGTCCCCCCGGAATGAAAAACTGTTTTTT. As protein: CASSKSPRNEKLFF.

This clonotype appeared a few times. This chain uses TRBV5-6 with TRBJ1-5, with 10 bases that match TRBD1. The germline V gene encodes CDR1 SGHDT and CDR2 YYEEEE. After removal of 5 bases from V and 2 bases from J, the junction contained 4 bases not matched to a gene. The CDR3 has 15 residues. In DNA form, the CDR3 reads TGTGCCAGCAGGTCCGGGACAGGGGGCAATCAGCCCCAGCATTTT. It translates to CASRSGTGGNQPQHF.

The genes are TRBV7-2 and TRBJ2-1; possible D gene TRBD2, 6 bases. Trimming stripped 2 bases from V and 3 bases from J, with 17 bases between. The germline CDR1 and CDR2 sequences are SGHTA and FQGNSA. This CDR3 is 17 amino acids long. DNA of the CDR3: TGTGCCAGCAGCTTAAATACATGGCGGGAAGTCTACAATGAGCAGTTCTTC. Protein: CASSLNTWREVYNEQFF.

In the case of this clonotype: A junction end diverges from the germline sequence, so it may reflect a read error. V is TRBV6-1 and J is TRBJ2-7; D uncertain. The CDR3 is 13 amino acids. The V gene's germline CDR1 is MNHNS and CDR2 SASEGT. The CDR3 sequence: CASSEGQTYEQYF. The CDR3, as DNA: TGTGCCAGCAGCGAAGGCCAGACCTACGAGCAGTACTTC.

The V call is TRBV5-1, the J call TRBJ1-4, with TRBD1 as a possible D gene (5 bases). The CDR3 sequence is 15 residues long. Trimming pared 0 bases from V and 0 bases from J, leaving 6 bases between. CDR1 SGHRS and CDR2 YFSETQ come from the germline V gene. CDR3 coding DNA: TGCGCCAGCAGCTTGGGGGGGTCAACTAATGAAAAACTGTTTTTT. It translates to CASSLGGSTNEKLFF.

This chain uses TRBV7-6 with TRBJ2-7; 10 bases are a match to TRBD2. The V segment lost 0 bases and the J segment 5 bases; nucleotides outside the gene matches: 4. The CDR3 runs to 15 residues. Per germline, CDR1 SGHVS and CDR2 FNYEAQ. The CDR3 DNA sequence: TGTGCCAGCAGCTTAGCGCAGGGACTAGCGAACGAGCAGTACTTC. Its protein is CASSLAQGLANEQYF.

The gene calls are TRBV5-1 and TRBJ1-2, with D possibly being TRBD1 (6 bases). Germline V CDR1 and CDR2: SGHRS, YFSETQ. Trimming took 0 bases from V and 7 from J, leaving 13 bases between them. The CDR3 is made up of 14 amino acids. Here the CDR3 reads CASSLEAGAGGYTF. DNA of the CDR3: TGCGCCAGCAGCTTGGAGGCGGGGGCGGGTGGCTACACCTTC.

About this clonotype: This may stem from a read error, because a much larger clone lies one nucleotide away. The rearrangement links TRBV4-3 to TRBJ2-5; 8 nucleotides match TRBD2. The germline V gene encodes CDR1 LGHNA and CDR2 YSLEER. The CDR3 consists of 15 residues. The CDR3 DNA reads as TGCGCCGGCAGTAGCGGGGACACCCGACAAGAGACCCAGTACTTC. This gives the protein CAGSSGDTRQETQYF.

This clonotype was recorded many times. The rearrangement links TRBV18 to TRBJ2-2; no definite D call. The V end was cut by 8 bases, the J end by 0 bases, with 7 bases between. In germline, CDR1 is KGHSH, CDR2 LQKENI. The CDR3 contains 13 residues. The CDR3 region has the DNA TGTGCCAGCAGCCCACCGAACACCGGGGAGCTGTTTTTT. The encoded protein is CASSPPNTGELFF.

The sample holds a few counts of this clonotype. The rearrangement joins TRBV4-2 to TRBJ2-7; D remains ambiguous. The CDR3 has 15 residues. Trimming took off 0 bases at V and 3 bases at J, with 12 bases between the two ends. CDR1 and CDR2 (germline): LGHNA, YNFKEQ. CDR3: CASSQEIARGYEQYF. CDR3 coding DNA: TGTGCCAGCAGCCAAGAGATCGCCAGAGGCTACGAGCAGTACTTC.

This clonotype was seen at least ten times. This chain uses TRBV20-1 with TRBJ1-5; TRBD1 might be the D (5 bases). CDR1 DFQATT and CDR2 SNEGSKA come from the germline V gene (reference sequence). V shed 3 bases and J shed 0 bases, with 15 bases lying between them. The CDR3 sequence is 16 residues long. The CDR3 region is CSASSSGTYSNQPQHF. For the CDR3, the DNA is TGCAGTGCTAGTTCTTCCGGGACTTATAGCAATCAGCCCCAGCATTTT.

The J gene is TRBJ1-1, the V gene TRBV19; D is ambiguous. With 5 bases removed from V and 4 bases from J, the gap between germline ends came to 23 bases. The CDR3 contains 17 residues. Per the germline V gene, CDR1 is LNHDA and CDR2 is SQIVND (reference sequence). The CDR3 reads CASSSGHRLKIFTEAFF. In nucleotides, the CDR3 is TGTGCCAGTAGTTCCGGTCACAGACTGAAGATTTTCACTGAAGCTTTCTTT.